This T cell receptor beta chain originates from a study of shared T cell receptors in the human thymus. Trimming removed 2 bases from V and 8 bases from J; junction bases left unmatched: 26. Germline-derived CDR1 and CDR2 are MGHRA and YSYEKL. The CDR3 runs 20 residues. Here immunoSEQ multiplex PCR was the method, and the copy in TCRdb shows in-frame clones only, minus some. This sample has approximately 660,000 clones, with 70% to 90% found just once. The sample was also linked to a second study, of human thymus T cells. That study reports: The thymus was resected at corrective cardiac surgery. Blood and thymic repertoires both appeared biased in V and J gene usage. Related studies found that unrelated individuals share highly overlapping thymic repertoires.

The chain combines TRBV4-1 with TRBJ1-1; TRBD1 matches 7 bases. The source material was thymocytes. The source is a boy younger than two with a congenital heart defect. CDR3 nucleotide sequence: TGCGCCAGCAGCCAAAAAGGGCAGTCCGCAATGGACAGGCCCTTCGGGGAAGCTTTCTTT. This sequence encodes CASSQKGQSAMDRPFGEAFF.